This is a list of T cell receptor beta chains from one sample in a study of blood T cell repertoires in COVID-19. Some clones are missing from TCRdb's copy, which holds only in-frame ones; the method was immunoSEQ multiplex PCR. The sample has 200,000 to 250,000 clones, approximately 86% seen once. Sequencing was performed on peripheral blood. The receptors were sampled from a man aged 60 to 69 with acute or convalescent COVID-19. The CDR3 runs from the conserved cysteine through the conserved F or W. D genes are given only for firm matches. Size is omitted from some rows. Given values are once, few, many or a class for expanded clones.

j_call | v_call | clone_size | d_call | cdr3_aa | cdr3_nt
TRBJ2-7 | TRBV5-1 | NA | TRBD1 | CASSFRGTGPRGEQYF | TGCGCCAGCAGCTTTCGCGGGACAGGCCCCCGGGGCGAGCAGTACTTC
TRBJ1-4 | TRBV7-2 | NA | TRBD1 | CASSPGQGLGLFF | TGTGCCAGCAGCCCTGGACAGGGTTTAGGACTGTTTTTT
TRBJ1-1 | TRBV6-5 | NA | TRBD1 | CASSYSMQGGTEAFF | TGTGCCAGCAGTTACTCGATGCAGGGGGGCACTGAAGCTTTCTTT
TRBJ2-2 | TRBV24-1 | NA | NA | CATSDRRDKNTGELFF | TGTGCCACCAGTGATCGCCGGGACAAAAACACCGGGGAGCTGTTTTTT
TRBJ2-3 | TRBV30 | NA | NA | CACSRLAITDTQYF | TGTGCCTGCTCGAGACTCGCGATCACAGATACGCAGTATTTT
TRBJ2-1 | TRBV11-2 | NA | NA | CASSYDVRPSYNEQFF | TGTGCCAGCAGCTATGACGTCAGGCCCAGCTACAATGAGCAGTTCTTC
TRBJ2-7 | TRBV5-6 | NA | TRBD1 | CASSLGQGTDEQYF | TGTGCCAGCAGCTTGGGACAGGGAACCGACGAGCAGTACTTC
TRBJ2-1 | TRBV19 | once | NA | CASSIQGLSYNEQFF | TGTGCCAGTAGTATACAGGGGTTGTCCTACAATGAGCAGTTCTTC
TRBJ1-1 | TRBV6-5 | NA | NA | CASSDSGTKNTEAFF | TGTGCCAGCAGCGACTCCGGGACAAAGAACACTGAAGCTTTCTTT
TRBJ2-3 | TRBV2 | NA | TRBD2 | CASNQRGGTDTQYF | TGTGCCAGCAACCAACGGGGGGGCACAGATACGCAGTATTTT
TRBJ1-6 | TRBV7-9 | NA | TRBD1 | CASSSRQGGDSPLHF | TGTGCCAGCAGCTCTAGACAGGGGGGGGATTCACCCCTCCACTTT
TRBJ2-5 | TRBV29-1 | NA | NA | CSVGAGGGQETQYF | TGCAGCGTGGGGGCTGGCGGGGGACAAGAGACCCAGTACTTC
TRBJ2-5 | TRBV2 | few | TRBD2 | CASTSGTSGRKTQYF | TGTGCCAGCACCTCCGGGACTAGCGGGCGAAAGACCCAGTACTTC
TRBJ1-2 | TRBV6-5 | NA | NA | CAAQRADSSNYGYTF | TGTGCAGCCCAGCGGGCAGACTCCTCTAACTATGGCTACACCTTC
TRBJ2-1 | TRBV27 | NA | TRBD2 | CASSLYSRRGEFF | TGTGCCAGCAGTTTATATTCCAGGCGGGGGGAGTTCTTC
TRBJ2-7 | TRBV5-4 | NA | NA | CASSLDPGGSDEQYF | TGTGCCAGCAGCTTGGACCCGGGGGGCAGCGACGAGCAGTACTTC
TRBJ2-2 | TRBV6-5 | NA | TRBD1 | CASSYEGAFTGELFF | TGTGCCAGCAGTTACGAGGGGGCTTTCACCGGGGAGCTGTTTTTT
TRBJ2-3 | TRBV5-5 | once | TRBD2 | CASSTGGAGTDTQYF | TGTGCCAGCAGCACGGGGGGGGCAGGCACAGATACGCAGTATTTT
TRBJ1-2 | TRBV28 | NA | TRBD1 | CASSLWSGQGMSYTF | TGTGCCAGCAGTTTATGGTCGGGACAGGGGATGAGCTACACCTTC
TRBJ2-1 | TRBV6-2/TRBV6-3 | once | TRBD2 | CASSYDGGNWADYNEQFF | TGTGCCAGCAGTTACGACGGGGGGAACTGGGCGGACTACAATGAGCAGTTCTTC
TRBJ2-5 | TRBV12-3/TRBV12-4 | NA | NA | CASSTAAQYF | TGTGCCAGCAGTACCGCGGCCCAGTACTTC
TRBJ1-2 | TRBV9 | NA | NA | CASSVGPTGQIYGYTF | TGTGCCAGCAGCGTAGGGCCCACCGGACAGATCTATGGCTACACCTTC
TRBJ1-2 | TRBV6-5 | NA | NA | CASSYSSNLANYGYTF | TGTGCCAGCAGTTACTCCTCTAACTTAGCCAACTATGGCTACACCTTC
TRBJ2-7 | TRBV2 | NA | NA | CASSRAGLYEQYF | TGTGCCAGCAGTCGGGCAGGGCTCTACGAGCAGTACTTC
TRBJ2-3 | TRBV7-2 | NA | NA | CASSPRGAGTDTQYF | TGTGCCAGCAGCCCCCGGGGTGCGGGTACAGATACGCAGTATTTT
TRBJ2-3 | TRBV5-1 | NA | TRBD2 | CASRAGLAVPASTDTQYF | TGCGCCAGCAGGGCGGGACTAGCGGTACCTGCTAGCACAGATACGCAGTATTTT
TRBJ2-7 | TRBV5-5 | NA | NA | CASSWGLSYEQYF | TGTGCCAGCAGCTGGGGGCTCTCCTACGAGCAGTACTTC
TRBJ1-1 | TRBV6-5 | NA | NA | CASRAHHINTEAFF | TGTGCCAGCAGGGCACATCACATTAACACTGAAGCTTTCTTT
TRBJ1-1 | TRBV5-8 | NA | TRBD1 | CASSLHAGQMNTEAFF | TGTGCCAGCAGCTTGCACGCGGGACAGATGAACACTGAAGCTTTCTTT
TRBJ1-5 | TRBV18 | NA | NA | CASSPGTDNQPQHF | TGTGCCAGCTCACCGGGCACAGACAATCAGCCCCAGCATTTT
TRBJ1-1 | TRBV29-1 | NA | NA | CSVGGANTEAFF | TGCAGCGTGGGGGGGGCGAACACTGAAGCTTTCTTT
TRBJ1-2 | TRBV7-2 | NA | TRBD1 | CASSGEPGQPTNYGYTF | TGTGCCAGCAGCGGGGAACCGGGACAGCCTACTAACTATGGCTACACCTTC